The next 4 T cell receptor beta chains were all read from a single sample in a study of shared clonotypes between healthy human individuals. Using immunoSEQ multiplex PCR, the repertoire was profiled, and TCRdb retains in-frame clones only, with some absent. This table has approximately 2.1 million clones, 90% to 95% appearing once. The sequenced material came from naive CD4+ T cells from PBMCs. Indicated subset: CD45RA+ positively selected. Receptors were obtained from a man between 18 and 35 years old in good health. Some clones in this sample may be carry-over from other donors' samples.

This clone was observed once. The CDR3 here is CASSLAISLPYNEQFF. In nucleotides, the CDR3 is TGCGCCAGCAGCTTGGCGATTAGCCTCCCCTACAATGAGCAGTTCTTC. The V call is TRBV5-1, the J call TRBJ2-1; D gene unclear. The V end was cut by 0 bases, the J end by 2 bases, with 12 bases between. Germline CDR1 is SGHRS and CDR2 is YFSETQ. The CDR3 contains 16 residues.

This sequence joins TRBV19 and TRBJ1-1; TRBD1 might be the D (6 bases). CDR1 and CDR2 (germline): LNHDA, SQIVND (reference sequence). The V end lost 5 bases, the J end lost 5 bases, and 15 bases lay between the germline ends. CDR3 length: 14 amino acids. The CDR3 protein is CASSPSGVRTEAFF. The CDR3 DNA follows: TGTGCCAGTAGTCCCTCAGGGGTTCGTACTGAAGCTTTCTTT.

The CDR3 protein is CASSPGQDLNEQFF. The CDR3 coding sequence is TGTGCCAGCAGCCCCGGACAGGACCTCAATGAGCAGTTCTTC. V gene TRBV11-3 combines with J gene TRBJ2-1; 7 nucleotides line up with TRBD1. The length of the CDR3 is 14 residues. The germline CDR1 and CDR2 sequences are SGHNT and YENEEA. J lost 6 bases, V lost 5 bases, and 7 bases had no gene match.

The chain couples TRBV6-6 to TRBJ2-7; D perhaps matches TRBD2 (6 bases). CDR1 and CDR2 from the germline V gene are MNHNY and SVGAGI (reference sequence). The CDR3 runs to 13 residues. V shed 2 bases and J shed 3 bases, with 8 bases lying between them. CDR3 residues: CASSYTGLYEQYF. The CDR3 DNA is TGTGCCAGCAGTTACACGGGACTCTACGAGCAGTACTTC.